This TCR beta chain was retrieved from a study of metastatic and nonmetastatic thyroid tumors. The CDR3 is made up of 16 amino acids. V trimming: 7 bases; J trimming: 4 bases; junction bases outside the gene matches: 15. Germline CDR1 MNHEY, CDR2 SVGEGT. No treatment had been given to any patient before thyroid surgery. TCRdb reprocessed the PCR reads using MiXCR. The sample has about 39,000 clones, 18% seen once; the top ten hold roughly an eighth. The sequence derives from a female donor with papillary thyroid cancer or a benign thyroid nodule (not recorded which). Some clones in this sample may be carry-over from other donors' samples. V usage is TRBV6-2 or TRBV6-3 and J usage is TRBJ1-1; TRBD1 matches 7 bases. The sample taken for sequencing was tumor tissue. CDR3 sequence (DNA): TGTGCCAGCACCCCCGTGCGGTGGGCAGGGGGCACTGAAGCTTTCTTT. Residues: CASTPVRWAGGTEAFF.